A single sample gave rise to the 32 T cell receptor beta chains below, sequenced in a study of blood T cell repertoires in COVID-19. Repertoires were generated with immunoSEQ multiplex PCR, while TCRdb's copy carries only in-frame clones and drops some. The profile shows 15,000 to 20,000 clones, 86% of them singletons. The material sequenced was peripheral blood. The receptors derive from a man between 65 and 79 years old with acute or convalescent COVID-19.

The rearrangement links TRBV5-4 to TRBJ2-3; D is perhaps TRBD2 (6 bases). There are 16 residues in the CDR3. Per the germline V gene, CDR1 is SGHNT and CDR2 is YYREEE (reference sequence). V was trimmed by 0 bases and J by 6 bases, leaving 17 bases between them. For the CDR3, the DNA is TGTGCCAGCAGCTTGGAACTAGCTGAGCCTGGGGATACGCAGTATTTT. This encodes CASSLELAEPGDTQYF.

The chain links TRBV28 to TRBJ2-3; 9 bases agree with TRBD2. Germline values: CDR1 MDHEN, CDR2 SYDVKM. This CDR3 has 14 amino acids. Trimming cost V 3 bases and J 8 bases; bases outside gene matches: 6. The CDR3 region is CASSFGAGGRTQYF. In DNA, the CDR3 is TGTGCCAGCAGTTTCGGGGCGGGAGGGCGTACGCAGTATTTT. The full variable domain, in which reference TRBV28 and TRBJ2-3 provide the parts outside the CDR3, is DVKVTQSSRYLVKRTGEKVFLECVQDMDHENMFWYRQDPGLGLRLIYFSYDVKMKEKGDIPEGYSVSREKKERFSLILESASTNQTSMYLCASSFGAGGRTQYFGPGTRLTVL.

The J gene is TRBJ2-2, the V gene TRBV7-3; 9 bases line up with TRBD2. The CDR3 extends over 15 amino acids. The trim removed 4 bases at V and 7 bases at J, leaving 7 bases unmatched. The germline V gene encodes CDR1 SGHTA and CDR2 FQGTGA. The CDR3 nucleotides read TGTGCCAGCAGCTGGGTAGCGGGAGCGGTCGGGGAGCTGTTTTTT. Translated, it gives CASSWVAGAVGELFF.

This clone was observed a few times. The chain uses TRBV29-1 and TRBJ2-1, with 7 bases aligning to TRBD2. After removal of 4 bases from V and 5 bases from J, the junction contained 8 bases not matched to a gene. CDR1 is SQVTM and CDR2 is ANQGSEA in the germline V gene. The CDR3 runs to 14 residues. The CDR3 region has the DNA TGCAGCGTTGGATCTCTAGCGGTGAACAATGAGCAGTTCTTC. Translated, it gives CSVGSLAVNNEQFF.

In this sample, this clone turned up once. The chain is built from TRBV29-1 and TRBJ2-7; no firm D call. The CDR3 consists of 13 residues. CDR1 is SQVTM, CDR2 ANQGSEA, per germline. The V end was cut by 2 bases, the J end by 4 bases, with 12 bases between. The CDR3 sequence: CSVEFSSRYEQYF. The DNA of the CDR3 is TGCAGCGTTGAATTCTCAAGTCGGTACGAGCAGTACTTC.

J is TRBJ2-7 and V is TRBV7-2; TRBD2 aligns across 8 bases. With 5 bases clipped from V and 4 bases from J, the junction kept 10 bases outside the gene matches. Germline V gives CDR1 SGHTA, CDR2 FQGNSA. This CDR3 comprises 15 residues. The CDR3 protein is CASSPRRAGAYEQYF. The CDR3 DNA is TGTGCCAGCAGCCCCCGTAGAGCGGGAGCTTACGAGCAGTACTTC.

The chain employs TRBV3-1 (or the pseudogene TRBV3-2) and TRBJ2-3; TRBD1 aligns across 10 bases. Germline assignment: CDR1 LGHDT and CDR2 YNNKEL (reference sequence). The J segment lost 5 bases and the V segment lost 2 bases, leaving 10 bases of the junction unmatched. The CDR3 has 17 residues. The CDR3 DNA follows: TGTGCCAGCAGCCAATCCATCCGGGACAGGGGAGGAGATACGCAGTATTTT. This gives the protein CASSQSIRDRGGDTQYF.

The chain couples TRBV3-1 (or the pseudogene TRBV3-2) to TRBJ1-3; weak D call: TRBD1 (6 bases). Germline V CDR1 and CDR2: LGHDT, YNNKEL (reference sequence). The ends were cut back, 5 bases at V and 4 bases at J, with 18 bases in the middle. The CDR3 is made up of 16 amino acids. The CDR3 region has the DNA TGTGCCAGCAGCTTAGAGCCGCAGGGGCTCGGAAACACCATATATTTT. Amino acid sequence: CASSLEPQGLGNTIYF.

This rearrangement joins TRBV3-1 (or the pseudogene TRBV3-2) to TRBJ2-7, with 7 bases fitting TRBD1. The V segment lost 3 bases and the J segment 6 bases; nucleotides outside the gene matches: 17. Germline CDR1 and CDR2: LGHDT and YNNKEL (reference sequence). CDR3 length: 17 amino acids. In nucleotides, the CDR3 is TGTGCCAGCAGCCACCGGGACAGCCTGGTCGCTTCGGGCGAGCAGTACTTC. Translation gives CASSHRDSLVASGEQYF.

J is TRBJ2-1 and V is TRBV9, with D unclear. Germline loops: CDR1 SGDLS, CDR2 YYNGEE. The CDR3 is 12 residues long. V was trimmed by 0 bases and J by 10 bases, leaving 8 bases between them. The CDR3 DNA reads as TGTGCCAGCAGCGTAGCGTCTGAGGAGCAGTTCTTC. Translation: CASSVASEEQFF.

The V call is TRBV7-2, the J call TRBJ2-7; 7 positions match TRBD1. CDR1 and CDR2 (germline): SGHTA, FQGNSA. This CDR3 region has 15 residues. V lost 2 bases to trimming and J lost 2 bases; unmatched junction nucleotides: 6. The CDR3 region is CASSLTQGLAYEQYF. The CDR3 coding sequence is TGTGCCAGCAGCTTAACACAGGGGCTCGCCTACGAGCAGTACTTC.

The chain is built from TRBV28 and TRBJ2-7, with TRBD2 identical over 9 bases. The CDR3 has 18 amino acids. V was clipped by 2 bases and J by 1 base; unmatched bases: 12. Germline V gene data show CDR1 as MDHEN and CDR2 as SYDVKM. CDR3 DNA: TGTGCCAGCAGTTTAGGGCTCGGCGGTAGCGGGAGATCCTACGAGCAGTACTTC. Translating it yields CASSLGLGGSGRSYEQYF.

This chain joins TRBV6-5 and TRBJ2-7, with TRBD2 as a possible D gene (6 bases). V shed 7 bases and J shed 4 bases, with 14 bases lying between them. The length of the CDR3 is 13 residues. Germline V gene data show CDR1 as MNHEY and CDR2 as SVGAGI. The chain's CDR3 is CASTGTPFYEQYF. Written as DNA, the CDR3 is TGTGCCAGCACCGGGACTCCTTTTTACGAGCAGTACTTC.

For the CDR3, the DNA is TGTGCCAGCAGTTCCATGGGCCAGCCCCAGCATTTT. Translating gives CASSSMGQPQHF. V usage is TRBV6-5 and J usage is TRBJ1-5; no firm D call. This CDR3 spans 12 amino acids. Trimming removed 4 bases at V and 7 bases at J, with 8 bases between. Germline V lookup: CDR1 MNHEY, CDR2 SVGAGI.

V is TRBV9 and J is TRBJ1-6; 9 bases line up with TRBD1. J gave up 10 bases and V 5 bases, and 28 bases lay outside the gene matches. This CDR3 comprises 21 residues. CDR1 and CDR2 from the germline V gene are SGDLS and YYNGEE. The CDR3 DNA follows: TGTGCCAGCAGTGGGCTCCCTAGTTGGACAGGGGCAAGGGGCTTAGGGTCACCCCTCCACTTT. Amino acids: CASSGLPSWTGARGLGSPLHF.

V is TRBV7-2 and J is TRBJ1-1; TRBD1 matches 7 bases. Germline V gene sequence: CDR1 SGHTA, CDR2 FQGNSA. V shed 3 bases, J shed 5 bases, and the junction held 9 bases outside the gene matches. The CDR3 contains 15 residues. CDR3 region: CASSLGGQPRTEAFF. As DNA, the CDR3 is TGTGCCAGCAGCTTGGGGGGACAGCCGCGAACTGAAGCTTTCTTT.

This clone has only a few counts. The chain uses TRBV28 and TRBJ1-1; 7 bases match TRBD1. The V gene end was trimmed by 5 bases and the J gene end by 0 bases; junction bases not matched to a gene: 6. The CDR3 totals 15 residues. CDR1 and CDR2 (germline): MDHEN, SYDVKM. This CDR3 reads CASSPPTGMNTEAFF. CDR3 DNA sequence: TGTGCCAGCAGTCCACCGACAGGGATGAACACTGAAGCTTTCTTT.

The chain combines TRBV5-1 with TRBJ1-2; 10 positions agree with TRBD1. The trim removed 0 bases at V and 4 bases at J, leaving 0 bases unmatched. In germline, CDR1 is SGHRS, CDR2 YFSETQ. CDR3 length: 14 residues. The CDR3 reads CASSLGDRGYGYTF. In nucleotides, the CDR3 is TGCGCCAGCAGCTTGGGGGACAGGGGCTATGGCTACACCTTC.

The chain joins TRBV5-4 to TRBJ2-1; a possible D gene is TRBD1 (5 bases). With 4 bases removed from V and 4 bases from J, the gap between germline ends came to 15 bases. The CDR3 has 15 amino acids. Germline values: CDR1 SGHNT, CDR2 YYREEE (reference sequence). In DNA form, the CDR3 reads TGTGCCAGCAGCAATGACAGCTATCTATACAATGAGCAGTTCTTC. Protein sequence: CASSNDSYLYNEQFF. Supplemented by reference TRBV5-4 and TRBJ2-1, the full variable domain reads ETGVTQSPTHLIKTRGQQVTLRCSSQSGHNTVSWYQQALGQGPQFIFQYYREEENGRGNFPPRFSGLQFPNYSSELNVNALELDDSALYLCASSNDSYLYNEQFFGPGTRLTVL.

The chain recombines TRBV5-1 with TRBJ2-7, with 7 positions matching TRBD1. The CDR3 consists of 14 residues. J lost 7 bases, V lost 4 bases, and 11 bases had no gene match. The germline V gene encodes CDR1 SGHRS and CDR2 YFSETQ. This CDR3 reads CASSLQGSPKEQYF. CDR3 bases: TGCGCCAGCAGCCTACAGGGGTCCCCTAAAGAGCAGTACTTC.

This clone was seen just once. The genes are TRBV12-5 and TRBJ2-3; no clear D. V was cut by 0 bases and J by 8 bases, with 6 bases left in between. The CDR3 has 12 residues. Germline assignment: CDR1 LGHNT and CDR2 FRNRAP. CDR3 in DNA: TGTGCTAGTGGTTTGGTAACGGGTACGCAGTATTTT. Translation: CASGLVTGTQYF.

The J gene is TRBJ2-1, the V gene TRBV27, with 8 bases matching TRBD2. Germline assignment: CDR1 MNHEY and CDR2 SMNVEV (reference sequence). The J segment lost 0 bases and the V segment lost 3 bases, leaving 10 bases of the junction unmatched. The CDR3 has 18 amino acids. The CDR3 here is CASSFDTSGSSSYNEQFF. The CDR3 nucleotides read TGTGCCAGCAGTTTTGACACGAGCGGGAGTAGCTCCTACAATGAGCAGTTCTTC.

In DNA form, the CDR3 reads TGTGCCAGCAGCTTAAGGAGGGGGAACACTGAAGCTTTCTTT. Its translation: CASSLRRGNTEAFF. The chain carries TRBV7-2 and TRBJ1-1, with D possibly matching TRBD1 (5 bases). The CDR3 length is 14 residues. The ends were cut back, 2 bases at V and 1 base at J, with 8 bases in the middle. Germline V lookup: CDR1 SGHTA, CDR2 FQGNSA.

The chain links TRBV10-3 to TRBJ2-1; D possibly corresponds to TRBD2 (7 bases). The CDR3 is made up of 15 amino acids. The germline CDR1 and CDR2 sequences are ENHRY and SYGVKD. Trimming took 5 bases from V and 9 from J, leaving 20 bases between them. CDR3 amino acids: CAISLGGRGSGEQFF. As DNA, the CDR3 is TGTGCCATCAGTTTGGGGGGGAGGGGGAGCGGTGAGCAGTTCTTC.

The chain couples TRBV28 to TRBJ2-1; 7 nucleotides line up with TRBD1. V shed 6 bases and J 1 base; nucleotides not matched to a gene: 6. CDR1 is MDHEN and CDR2 is SYDVKM in the germline V gene. The CDR3 is made up of 15 amino acids. The chain's CDR3 is CASSRQGESYNEQFF. The CDR3 nucleotides read TGTGCCAGCAGCAGACAGGGAGAATCCTACAATGAGCAGTTCTTC.

For the CDR3, the DNA is TGCGCCAGCAGCTCCGGGACTAATGAAAAACTGTTTTTT. It yields the protein CASSSGTNEKLFF. The chain is built from TRBV5-1 and TRBJ1-4; no clear D. The V and J ends lost 3 bases and 2 bases respectively, with 5 bases between them. The germline CDR1 and CDR2 sequences are SGHRS and YFSETQ. There are 13 residues in the CDR3. Full variable domain (missing parts from reference TRBV5-1 and TRBJ1-4): KAGVTQTPRYLIKTRGQQVTLSCSPISGHRSVSWYQQTPGQGLQFLFEYFSETQRNKGNFPGRFSGRQFSNSRSEMNVSTLELGDSALYLCASSSGTNEKLFFGSGTQLSVL.

The chain links TRBV6-5 to TRBJ1-3; 10 nucleotides align to TRBD1. V dropped 8 bases and J dropped 6; count of bases not matched to a gene: 10. Germline values: CDR1 MNHEY, CDR2 SVGAGI. The CDR3 covers 15 residues. CDR3 coding DNA: TGTGCCAGCGTCCGTTCCGGGACAGGGGCAAACACCATATATTTT. Translation gives CASVRSGTGANTIYF.

A single count supports this clone. The chain is built from TRBV18 and TRBJ1-4, with D tentatively TRBD1 (5 bases). Looked up from germline, CDR1 is KGHSH and CDR2 is LQKENI. The length of the CDR3 is 15 residues. The V gene lost 2 bases and the J gene lost 8 bases, with 15 bases spanning the gap. The CDR3 protein is CASSPNQGGREKLFF. CDR3 DNA sequence: TGTGCCAGCTCACCAAATCAGGGAGGTCGGGAAAAACTGTTTTTT.

The V and J genes are TRBV18 and TRBJ1-3, with a tentative D call TRBD1 (5 bases). The CDR3 covers 17 residues. The germline V gene encodes CDR1 KGHSH and CDR2 LQKENI. Trimming left V 3 bases short and J 0 bases short, with 15 bases between. CDR3 nucleotide sequence: TGTGCCAGCTCACCTTACCCAGACAGCTACTCTGGAAACACCATATATTTT. Its protein is CASSPYPDSYSGNTIYF. Full variable domain (remainder filled in from reference TRBV18 and TRBJ1-3): NAGVMQNPRHLVRRRGQEARLRCSPMKGHSHVYWYRQLPEEGLKFMVYLQKENIIDESGMPKERFSAEFPKEGPSILRIQQVVRGDSAAYFCASSPYPDSYSGNTIYFGEGSWLTVV.

The chain joins TRBV3-1 (or the pseudogene TRBV3-2) to TRBJ1-1; 7 bases map to TRBD1. CDR3 length equals 15 residues. Germline trimming cut 4 bases from V and 4 bases from J; bases unmatched to any gene: 9. CDR1 and CDR2 from the germline V gene are LGHDT and YNNKEL (reference sequence). Here the CDR3 reads CASSPLTGIFTEAFF. CDR3 bases: TGTGCCAGCAGCCCTTTGACAGGGATCTTCACTGAAGCTTTCTTT.

This rearrangement joins TRBV6-6 to TRBJ2-7, with D tentatively TRBD2 (6 bases). This CDR3 has 15 amino acids. Germline-derived CDR1 and CDR2 are MNHNY and SVGAGI (reference sequence). The V end lost 2 bases, the J end lost 5 bases, and 16 bases lay between the germline ends. The CDR3 coding sequence is TGTGCCAGCAGTTACGGGGGGTTCCCTGGGAACGAGCAGTACTTC. It yields the protein CASSYGGFPGNEQYF.

The V and J genes are TRBV4-2 and TRBJ2-3, with D possibly matching TRBD2 (5 bases). V lost 4 bases to trimming and J lost 5 bases, with 10 bases between them. The CDR3 spans 13 residues. Germline lookup yields CDR1 LGHNA and CDR2 YNFKEQ. CDR3 protein: CASSLTSGDTQYF. The CDR3 nucleotides are TGTGCCAGCAGCCTCACGAGCGGAGATACGCAGTATTTT.